This T cell receptor (beta chain) derives from a study of blood T cells in healthy people across ages (dated by TCRdb to between 2015 and 2016). Some background on the complete study: In model experiments, roughly one uniquely barcoded TCR beta cDNA molecule per two T cells was captured by template switching. Age-related changes in TCR beta repertoire diversity were measured in the study by deep sequencing normalized with unique cDNA molecular identifiers. To avoid experimental bias, donors of different ages were distributed randomly across sequencing lanes. Two additional independent replicas of 1 million unique cDNA reads from the same blood draw were analyzed for two donors (one aged 18 to 30 and one aged 80 or older). Four age groups were formed from the donors: young (average approximately 15 years), middle-aged (approximately 40), aged (around 68) and long-lived (roughly 88). General findings and caveats noted by the study authors: Because the CMV infection status of the donors was unknown, age-related changes in expanded clonotypes may potentially have been confounded. Compared with the aged group, the long-lived group had more naive CD4+ T cells, fewer expanded clones and increased TCR diversity, a pattern suggesting age selection. As age increased, observed TCR beta diversity per million T cells dropped in a roughly linear way, and a significant reduction was already evident by age 40. Estimates of total diversity based on one million sequenced T cells were regarded as lower bounds and as underestimates. Bulk unsorted PBMC profiling prevented conclusive comparison of naive and antigen-experienced compartments. A strong correlation was found between observed TCR beta diversity and the percentage of naive T cells measured by flow cytometry.

To note about this clonotype: Which antigen it targets is not known. Per-nucleotide qualities are absent, and no much larger clonotype sits a single base away.

Systemically healthy Caucasian individuals from Russia, some 40 in total and aged about 6 to 100 years, were included as donors. Each donor gave ten milliliters of peripheral blood, collected into EDTA-treated Vacutainer tubes. Ficoll-Paque density-gradient centrifugation was used to isolate PBMCs, with at least 6 million per sample. Trizol reagent was used to extract total RNA from PBMCs, with at least 6 micrograms per sample. Naive CD45RAhigh/CD27high T cell percentages were measured by flow cytometry on a PBMC aliquot from every donor. Library preparation used 5' RACE. For sequencing, an Illumina HiSeq 2500 was employed. A second PCR of roughly 7 to 11 cycles was performed with a sample-barcoded 5' primer and a J-beta primer mix. A unique molecular identifier was introduced onto each TCR beta cDNA molecule by a template-switch 5' adaptor carrying 12 random nucleotides. At least 3 million CDR3-containing paired-end reads were obtained from each sample. All of the RNA was converted into first-strand cDNA using the Mint cDNA synthesis kit, with a TRBC-specific oligonucleotide serving as the primer. All cDNA was treated with uracil-DNA glycosylase and then went through a first 18-cycle PCR with the universal primers M1SS and BC2_uni_R. The authors' pipeline ran thus. For normalization, 1 million high-quality reads, each with a distinct molecular identifier, were randomly selected from each sample. Instead of being binned into consensus sequences, reads that shared molecular identifiers were thrown out. MiTCR, set to a Q25 quality threshold and the strictest error-elimination algorithm, was used for CDR3 identification, clonotype clustering and error correction. A nonparametric unseen species model using Euler transformation provided a lower-bound estimate of total TCR beta diversity. Using fastp trimming at Q25 and MiXCR clonotype assembly, TCRdb reanalyzed the public sequencing data and kept in-frame beta chains. Rows with a matching CDR3 protein are joined into one entry that keeps the most common DNA and genes. Clone size and V and J calls follow TCRdb, not the original study. The sample profile shows around 800,000 distinct CDR3 sequences; approximately 65% of them were found once. Of the sample, 25% to 30% is held by the ten largest clones.

The CDR3, cysteine through phenylalanine, is 12 amino acids long. The CDR3 DNA has 36 bases and is translated from base 1. The germline V end is reduced by 7 bases and the J end by 4 bases; junction bases left unmatched: 1. The germline V gene (reference sequence) specifies SEHNR as CDR1 and FQNEAQ as CDR2. This sequence uses TRBV7-9 and TRBJ2-5; 9 bases in the junction line up with TRBD1. The sample consisted of blood. The sequence was collected from a young man in good health. The CDR3 reads as follows: CASNRGLETQYF. The DNA sequence is as follows: TGTGCCAGCAACAGGGGGCTAGAGACCCAGTACTTC. Here the CDR3 is joined to the reference TRBV7-9 and TRBJ2-5 genes, and the full variable domain is: DTGVSQNPRHKITKRGQNVTFRCDPISEHNRLYWYRQTLGQGPEFLTYFQNEAQLEKSRLLSDRFSAERPKGSFSTLEIQRTEQGDSAMYLCASNRGLETQYFGPGTRLLVL.